This T cell receptor (beta chain) was retrieved from a study of neurological immune-mediated disorders. Regarding the study as a whole: According to phylogenetic grouping, one related-CDR3 cluster, a possible signature, contained the repertoires of 18 of 34 multiple sclerosis patients.

This clonotype was found many times. Antigen specificity is unknown. In TCRdb, the 5' RACE reads were re-called with MiXCR into one record per CDR3 protein. Among 130,000 or so distinct CDR3 sequences listed, roughly 3.4% were seen once. The CDR3 is 16 residues long. From germline, CDR1 is MGHDK and CDR2 SYGVNS. Trimming cost V 4 bases and J 3 bases, with 19 bases left between them. Sequenced input: PBMCs. This rearrangement joins TRBV25-1 to TRBJ2-7; D is possibly TRBD2 (5 bases). The sequence came from a woman between 25 and 40 years old with multiple sclerosis. The CDR3 reads CASSVRNGKGLYEQYF. Here the CDR3 DNA reads TGTGCCAGCAGTGTTAGGAACGGGAAAGGGCTCTACGAGCAGTACTTC.